This TCR beta chain was retrieved from a study of CD8+CD57+ T cells in acquired aplastic anemia. Points from the study as a whole: No significant difference in CD8+ Simpson's diversity was found between patients and controls.

Profiles of TCR beta VDJ and CDR3 were generated from a genomic DNA template. One entry per CDR3 protein, called by TCRdb with MiXCR from the reads. The sample contains about 200,000 distinct CDR3 sequences, 65% of which appear only once. Patients picked for sequencing had shown CD8+CD57+ cell expansion detected by flow cytometry. Patients, without exception, had severe acquired aplastic anemia. This clonotype was counted a few times. Its specificity is not known. The CDR3 runs to 14 residues. The junction had 9 bases not matched to a gene; V was cut back by 6 bases and J by 1 base. The germline gives CDR1 DFQATT, CDR2 SNEGSKA (reference sequence).

The sequenced sample consisted of sorted CD4+, CD8+, or CD8+CD57+ T cells (not recorded which) from PBMCs. The chain has TRBV20-1 and TRBJ2-7; 7 nucleotides agree with TRBD1. The TCR sequence derives from a human donor with aplastic anemia. DNA for the CDR3: TGCAGTGCCCCCGACGCGACAGGGTCCTACGAGCAGTACTTC. Translating gives CSAPDATGSYEQYF.